The clone carrying this T cell receptor beta chain came up once. The data originate from a study of blood T cell repertoires in COVID-19. TCRdb's copy holds only in-frame clones and misses some; the assay was immunoSEQ multiplex PCR. The sample lists a few hundred thousand clones, approximately 90% occurring once. The specimen sequenced was PBMCs or T cells enriched from blood (not recorded which). The sequence came from a man aged 18-30 years who had recovered from COVID-19.

The CDR3 region is CASITGTFTNYEQYF. CDR3 nucleotide sequence: TGTGCCAGCATAACAGGGACATTTACAAACTACGAGCAGTACTTC. This chain links TRBV6-5 with TRBJ2-7, with D perhaps TRBD1 (6 bases). V gave up 7 bases and J gave up 3 bases, with 19 bases separating them. Germline CDR1 MNHEY, CDR2 SVGAGI. The CDR3 extends over 15 amino acids.